This TCR beta chain appears in the sequencing data of a study of cytomegalovirus exposure and HLA in healthy donors. Study findings and constraints: Among the CMV-associated chains, three were confirmed in vitro as specific for CMV antigens. Some V segments, TRBV6-2 and TRBV6-3 among them, were indistinguishable and were therefore excluded.

The sample holds a few counts of this clone. Its antigen is currently unknown. Germline V gene data show CDR1 as MGHRA and CDR2 as YSYEKL. CDR3 length: 13 residues. V dropped 1 base and J dropped 3 bases, with 6 bases sitting between them. 60 Vbeta and 13 Jbeta primers were used in PCR. The protocol was immunoSEQ multiplex PCR, while the TCRdb copy is restricted to in-frame clones and leaves out a portion. The sample contains about 120,000 clones, roughly 80% of which appear only once. The sample taken for sequencing was PBMCs. The TCR comes from a man in his late teens or twenties in good health and CMV-seropositive. The chain is built from TRBV4-1 and TRBJ1-1; unclear D gene. The CDR3 sequence is CASSQGSYTEAFF. The CDR3 DNA reads TGCGCCAGCAGCCAAGGGAGTTACACTGAAGCTTTCTTT.